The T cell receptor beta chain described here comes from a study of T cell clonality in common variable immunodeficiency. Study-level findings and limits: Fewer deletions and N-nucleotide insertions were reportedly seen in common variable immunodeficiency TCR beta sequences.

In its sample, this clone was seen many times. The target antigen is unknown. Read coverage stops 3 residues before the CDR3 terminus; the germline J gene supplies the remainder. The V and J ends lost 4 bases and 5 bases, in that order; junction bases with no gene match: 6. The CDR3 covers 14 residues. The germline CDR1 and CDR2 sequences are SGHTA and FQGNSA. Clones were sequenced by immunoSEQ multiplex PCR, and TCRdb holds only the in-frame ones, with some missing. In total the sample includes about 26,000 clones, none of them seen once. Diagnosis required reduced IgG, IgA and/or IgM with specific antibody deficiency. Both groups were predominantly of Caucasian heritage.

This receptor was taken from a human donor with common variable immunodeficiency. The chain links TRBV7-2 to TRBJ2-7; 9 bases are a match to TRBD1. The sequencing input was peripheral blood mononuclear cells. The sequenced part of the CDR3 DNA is TGTGCCAGCAGCTCCGGGACAGGGCGAAACGAG. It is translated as CASSSGTGRNE. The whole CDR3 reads CASSSGTGRNEQYF.